This entry lists 30 T cell receptor beta chains sequenced from one sample in a study of T-cell reconstitution after alpha-beta-depleted transplantation in children. A TCRbeta library incorporating unique molecular identifiers was prepared. TCRdb analysed the PCR reads with MiXCR anew, one entry per CDR3 protein. Among some 550,000 distinct CDR3 sequences listed, approximately 16% were seen once. The sample here was PBMCs from the stem cell graft donor, taken from the stem cell graft. The receptors shown here come from a human donor who donated a stem cell graft to a child with acute lymphoblastic leukemia.

The chain combines TRBV12-3 or TRBV12-4 with TRBJ2-2; possible D gene TRBD2, 6 bases. This CDR3 contains 14 residues. With 6 bases removed from V and 4 bases from J, the gap between germline ends came to 12 bases. The CDR3 here is CASSPRGATGELFF. CDR3 bases: TGTGCCAGCAGCCCGCGCGGGGCCACCGGGGAGCTGTTTTTT.

The chain employs TRBV7-9 and TRBJ2-7; possibly TRBD2 for D (6 bases). The germline V gene has CDR1 SEHNR and CDR2 FQNEAQ (reference sequence). V was trimmed by 0 bases and J by 7 bases, leaving 19 bases between them. This CDR3 region has 16 residues. For the CDR3, the DNA is TGTGCCAGCAGCTTAGCGCGGGGCGGGCCCGTATCGGAGCAGTACTTC. Protein: CASSLARGGPVSEQYF.

There are a few counts of this clonotype. The gene calls are TRBV3-1 and TRBJ2-2; TRBD2 matches 11 bases. Per germline, CDR1 LGHDT and CDR2 YNNKEL (reference sequence). The CDR3 loop spans 15 amino acids. Germline trimming cut 3 bases from V and 6 bases from J; bases unmatched to any gene: 3. CDR3 residues: CASSQLAGGSGELFF. The CDR3 DNA follows: TGTGCCAGCAGCCAGCTAGCGGGAGGATCCGGGGAGCTGTTTTTT. Based on the CDR3 plus reference TRBV3-1 and TRBJ2-2, the full variable domain is DTAVSQTPKYLVTQMGNDKSIKCEQNLGHDTMYWYKQDSKKFLKIMFSYNNKELIINETVPNRFSPKSPDKAHLNLHINSLELGDSAVYFCASSQLAGGSGELFFGEGSRLTVL.

This rearrangement joins TRBV7-3 to TRBJ2-2; TRBD2 aligns across 11 bases. The CDR3 spans 16 residues. The germline V gene encodes CDR1 SGHTA and CDR2 FQGTGA. J was trimmed by 5 bases and V by 5 bases; bases with no gene match: 7. The chain's CDR3 is CASSPPSGRSTGELFF. The CDR3 DNA sequence: TGTGCCAGCAGCCCCCCTAGCGGGAGGTCGACCGGGGAGCTGTTTTTT.

The J gene is TRBJ1-2, the V gene TRBV12-5; the D is unclear. The CDR3 covers 11 residues. Germline values: CDR1 LGHNT, CDR2 FRNRAP. Deletions cut 3 bases from V and 7 bases from J, with 6 bases between. The DNA for the CDR3 is TGTGCTAGTGGTTTTCGACGTGGCTACACCTTC. This encodes CASGFRRGYTF. Filled out from reference TRBV12-5 and TRBJ1-2, the complete variable domain reads DARVTQTPRHKVTEMGQEVTMRCQPILGHNTVFWYRQTMMQGLELLAYFRNRAPLDDSGMPKDRFSAEMPDATLATLKIQPSEPRDSAVYFCASGFRRGYTFGSGTRLTVV.

The V call is TRBV6-5, the J call TRBJ2-7, with D unresolved. This CDR3 has 11 residues. V lost 6 bases and J 2 bases, leaving 5 bases between the germline ends. Per the germline V gene, CDR1 is MNHEY and CDR2 is SVGAGI. The DNA of the CDR3 is TGTGCCAGCAGGGACGCCTACGAGCAGTACTTC. This codes for CASRDAYEQYF.

V usage is TRBV2 and J usage is TRBJ2-2; TRBD1 might be the D (5 bases). Between the trimmed V and J ends, which lost 4 bases and 0 bases, there was a span of 12 bases. From germline, CDR1 is SNHLY and CDR2 FYNNEI. This CDR3 comprises 16 residues. Here the CDR3 DNA reads TGTGCCAGCAGTGCAAGGGGCGCTGCGAACACCGGGGAGCTGTTTTTT. Protein sequence: CASSARGAANTGELFF. The full variable domain, completed using reference TRBV2 and TRBJ2-2, is EPEVTQTPSHQVTQMGQEVILRCVPISNHLYFYWYRQILGQKVEFLVSFYNNEISEKSEIFDDQFSVERPDGSNFTLKIRSTKLEDSAMYFCASSARGAANTGELFFGEGSRLTVL.

The chain links TRBV9 to TRBJ2-7; unclear D gene. The CDR3 extends over 13 amino acids. Trimming removed 0 bases at V and 2 bases at J, with 6 bases between. CDR1 and CDR2 (germline): SGDLS, YYNGEE. CDR3 sequence: CASSVGPTYEQYF. CDR3 in DNA: TGTGCCAGCAGCGTAGGTCCGACCTACGAGCAGTACTTC.

The chain is built from TRBV6-1 and TRBJ2-5; TRBD1 is a possible D gene (6 bases). The CDR3 is made up of 18 amino acids. Trimming took off 6 bases at V and 5 bases at J, with 28 bases between the two ends. Germline loops: CDR1 MNHNS, CDR2 SASEGT. CDR3 DNA: TGTGCCAGCAGCCCCAACCTGGCGCAGGGGATTTTGAGCGAGACCCAGTACTTC. Amino acids: CASSPNLAQGILSETQYF.

This sequence joins TRBV20-1 and TRBJ1-3; D might be TRBD1 (5 bases). Germline CDR1 DFQATT, CDR2 SNEGSKA (reference sequence). This CDR3 has 13 residues. Trimming pared 2 bases from V and 7 bases from J, leaving 12 bases between. CDR3 protein: CSARRDGGNTIYF. The CDR3 DNA sequence: TGCAGTGCTAGAAGGGACGGCGGTAACACCATATATTTT.

The V and J genes are TRBV5-1 and TRBJ1-4; TRBD1 agrees at 8 bases. V lost 2 bases to trimming and J lost 7 bases; unmatched junction nucleotides: 7. This CDR3 contains 15 residues. The germline gives CDR1 SGHRS, CDR2 YFSETQ. CDR3 sequence (DNA): TGCGCCAGCAGCTTCACCGGGACAGGACGTGAAAAACTGTTTTTT. It encodes CASSFTGTGREKLFF.

V and J are TRBV5-1 and TRBJ1-2, with D uncertain. The CDR3 is made up of 13 amino acids. Trimming pared 3 bases from V and 8 bases from J, leaving 14 bases between. Germline lookup yields CDR1 SGHRS and CDR2 YFSETQ. The DNA for the CDR3 is TGCGCCAGCAGCTATAATGGGGTATCCGGCTACACCTTC. Amino acids: CASSYNGVSGYTF.

This clonotype was recorded a few times. V gene TRBV9 combines with J gene TRBJ2-3, with TRBD2 identical over 11 bases. After removal of 3 bases from V and 6 bases from J, the junction contained 6 bases not matched to a gene. Germline CDR1 SGDLS, CDR2 YYNGEE. The CDR3 runs 15 residues. CDR3 bases: TGTGCCAGCAGCGGGGGACTAGCGGACCTTGATACGCAGTATTTT. It yields the protein CASSGGLADLDTQYF.

This clonotype was seen only a few times. The chain couples TRBV12-3 or TRBV12-4 to TRBJ2-5; 12 bases agree with TRBD2. The V segment lost 5 bases and the J segment 2 bases; nucleotides outside the gene matches: 3. CDR3 size: 15 residues. CDR3 DNA sequence: TGTGCCAGCAGTCCTAGCGGGGGGGCTCAAGAGACCCAGTACTTC. As protein: CASSPSGGAQETQYF.

This clonotype turned up a few times. The chain employs TRBV13 and TRBJ2-7; TRBD2 matches at 7 bases. The V and J ends lost 4 bases and 12 bases, in that order; junction bases with no gene match: 12. The CDR3 covers 13 residues. Per germline, CDR1 PRHDT and CDR2 FYEKMQ (reference sequence). The CDR3 DNA reads TGTGCCAGCAGCTCCCACCTGGTTAGGGAGGGGTACTTC. This translates into CASSSHLVREGYF.

This clonotype showed up just a few times. The V call is TRBV20-1, the J call TRBJ1-2, with D hard to call. CDR3 size: 13 residues. From germline, CDR1 is DFQATT and CDR2 SNEGSKA (reference sequence). Between the trimmed V and J ends, which lost 0 bases and 0 bases, there was a span of 5 bases. CDR3 loop: CSARDGPNYGYTF. The DNA of the CDR3 is TGCAGTGCTAGAGATGGGCCTAACTATGGCTACACCTTC.

The chain couples TRBV29-1 to TRBJ1-3, with 9 bases matching TRBD1. The CDR3 length is 14 residues. V was pared by 6 bases and J by 3 bases, with 6 bases of the junction left unmatched. CDR1 and CDR2 from the germline V gene are SQVTM and ANQGSEA. The CDR3: CSVRTGEVGNTIYF. Here the CDR3 DNA reads TGCAGCGTCCGGACAGGGGAAGTTGGAAACACCATATATTTT. The full variable domain, its missing parts supplied by reference TRBV29-1 and TRBJ1-3, is SAVISQKPSRDICQRGTSLTIQCQVDSQVTMMFWYRQQPGQSLTLIATANQGSEATYESGFVIDKFPISRPNLTFSTLTVSNMSPEDSSIYLCSVRTGEVGNTIYFGEGSWLTVV.

The chain carries TRBV10-2 and TRBJ2-5, with D perhaps matching TRBD2 (6 bases). This CDR3 comprises 16 residues. The germline gives CDR1 WSHSY, CDR2 SAAADI. The germline V and J ends were trimmed by 6 bases and 2 bases, with 19 bases remaining between them. The CDR3, as DNA: TGCGCCAGCAGGGGTGGTATGGTAGCGGCACAAGAGACCCAGTACTTC. This codes for CASRGGMVAAQETQYF.

J is TRBJ2-7 and V is TRBV14; 8 bases line up with TRBD2. The ends lost 5 bases at V and 1 base at J; junction bases unmatched: 7. The CDR3 extends over 15 amino acids. Germline CDR1 reads SGHDN; CDR2 reads FVKESK. CDR3: CASSLAGIRSYEQYF. For the CDR3, the DNA is TGTGCCAGCAGCTTAGCGGGGATCCGGTCCTACGAGCAGTACTTC.

The chain carries TRBV6-1 and TRBJ2-7, with TRBD2 matching over 10 bases. Germline CDR1 MNHNS, CDR2 SASEGT. The CDR3 loop spans 16 amino acids. The ends lost 5 bases at V and 2 bases at J; junction bases unmatched: 9. CDR3 bases: TGTGCCAGCAGTCCCCGAGCGGGAGGGGTACCCTACGAGCAGTACTTC. Translated: CASSPRAGGVPYEQYF.

V usage is TRBV5-6 and J usage is TRBJ2-4; 8 nucleotides line up with TRBD1. The CDR3 runs to 16 residues. V lost 4 bases to trimming and J lost 7 bases; unmatched junction nucleotides: 13. CDR1 is SGHDT, CDR2 YYEEEE, per germline. In DNA, the CDR3 is TGTGCCAGCAGCCCCCGATCCGGACAGGGATGGAACATTCAGTACTTC. The encoded protein is CASSPRSGQGWNIQYF. Complete variable domain (other parts from reference TRBV5-6 and TRBJ2-4): DAGVTQSPTHLIKTRGQQVTLRCSPKSGHDTVSWYQQALGQGPQFIFQYYEEEERQRGNFPDRFSGHQFPNYSSELNVNALLLGDSALYLCASSPRSGQGWNIQYFGAGTRLSVL.

This sequence joins TRBV6-5 and TRBJ1-3; unclear D gene. This CDR3 has 15 amino acids. The germline V gene encodes CDR1 MNHEY and CDR2 SVGAGI. Trimming took off 2 bases at V and 0 bases at J, with 8 bases between the two ends. For the CDR3, the DNA is TGTGCCAGCAGTTACGACTGGAGCTCTGGAAACACCATATATTTT. It translates to CASSYDWSSGNTIYF.

The rearrangement joins TRBV7-6 to TRBJ2-3, with D uncertain. The CDR3 has 13 residues. Germline assignment: CDR1 SGHVS and CDR2 FNYEAQ. V lost 5 bases and J lost 1, with 7 bases in between. The CDR3 DNA sequence: TGTGCCAGCAGCCGACTGGGCACAGATACGCAGTATTTT. It is translated as CASSRLGTDTQYF.

This clonotype has just a few counts. The chain recombines TRBV15 with TRBJ2-7, with unresolved D. Per germline, CDR1 LNHNV and CDR2 YYDKDF (reference sequence). V was trimmed by 1 base and J by 6 bases, leaving 7 bases between them. The length of the CDR3 is 12 residues. CDR3 in amino acids: CATSRAGGEQYF. The CDR3 nucleotides are TGTGCCACCAGCAGAGCTGGTGGCGAGCAGTACTTC.

The chain uses TRBV4-1 and TRBJ1-3; 8 bases align to TRBD1. Germline V gene lookup returns CDR1 MGHRA and CDR2 YSYEKL. The CDR3 is made up of 16 amino acids. The V segment lost 5 bases and the J segment 3 bases; nucleotides outside the gene matches: 9. CDR3 sequence: CASSYPDRDDGNTIYF. In DNA, the CDR3 is TGCGCCAGCAGCTACCCGGACAGGGACGATGGAAACACCATATATTTT.

The V and J genes are TRBV27 and TRBJ2-1; 13 bases match TRBD2. The ends lost 6 bases at V and 5 bases at J; junction bases unmatched: 7. This CDR3 comprises 16 residues. CDR1 and CDR2 (germline): MNHEY, SMNVEV (reference sequence). CDR3 loop: CASSSLGLAGDNEQFF. The CDR3 nucleotides are TGTGCCAGCAGCTCCTTAGGACTAGCGGGAGACAATGAGCAGTTCTTC.

A note on this clonotype: The junction and the germline gene differ at one end; a read error may be behind it. V is TRBV5-1 and J is TRBJ2-1; TRBD1 matches 8 bases. CDR3 size: 14 residues. CDR1 is SGHRS, CDR2 YFSETQ, per germline. This chain's CDR3 is CASSLGTGYNDQFF. CDR3 DNA sequence: TGCGCCAGCAGCCTAGGGACAGGCTACAATGATCAGTTCTTC.

The chain has TRBV28 and TRBJ2-7; the D is unclear. This CDR3 spans 12 amino acids. Germline CDR1 MDHEN, CDR2 SYDVKM. The V end was cut by 8 bases, the J end by 9 bases, with 17 bases between. CDR3 DNA sequence: TGTGCCAGCGCCCGGCAGGATTACCGGCAGTACTTC. Protein sequence: CASARQDYRQYF.

A few counts support this clonotype. The genes are TRBV5-1 and TRBJ1-2; 9 nucleotides match TRBD1. V was pared by 4 bases and J by 8 bases, with 15 bases of the junction left unmatched. The length of the CDR3 is 16 residues. Germline CDR1 SGHRS, CDR2 YFSETQ. The CDR3 nucleotides are TGCGCCAGCAGCCTGGGCCGGCCCGGGACAGGGTACGGCTACACCTTC. Its translation: CASSLGRPGTGYGYTF.

The CDR3 DNA reads TGTGCCAGCAGTGACTCGGACGGGATTTTAGCTTTCTTT. Its translation: CASSDSDGILAFF. The chain carries TRBV12-3 or TRBV12-4 and TRBJ1-1, with D unclear. With 5 bases removed from V and 10 bases from J, the gap between germline ends came to 17 bases. The CDR3 sequence is 13 residues long.